A selection of T cell receptor beta chains follows, all from one sample in a study of T cells in Graves' hyperthyroidism and ophthalmopathy. One entry per CDR3 protein, called by TCRdb with MiXCR from the multiplex PCR reads. The sample consists of fewer than 650,000 distinct CDR3 sequences, roughly 15% of them appearing once. Sequenced input: blood. The source of these receptors is a woman aged 40 to 50 with Graves' hyperthyroidism. Both conserved end residues are part of each CDR3. D genes are given only for firm matches. Clone size is stated in some rows and not others, as once, few, many or a class when expanded.

d_call | clone_size | j_call | v_call | cdr3_aa | cdr3_nt
NA | NA | TRBJ2-1 | TRBV9 | CASSEWVGFDNEQFF | TGTGCCAGCAGCGAATGGGTTGGTTTCGACAATGAGCAGTTCTTC
NA | many | TRBJ2-2 | TRBV28 | CASRDTNTGELFF | TGTGCCAGTCGGGACACGAACACCGGGGAGCTGTTTTTT
NA | many | TRBJ1-1 | TRBV20-1 | CSARGAEAFF | TGCAGTGCTAGGGGGGCTGAAGCTTTCTTT
NA | few | TRBJ2-2 | TRBV14 | CASSQEGPNTGELFF | TGTGCCAGCAGCCAAGAGGGACCGAACACCGGGGAGCTGTTTTTT
NA | few | TRBJ1-3 | TRBV20-1 | CSASPGIGIGRGNTIYF | TGCAGTGCTAGCCCAGGGATTGGGATCGGTCGTGGAAACACCATATATTTT
NA | NA | TRBJ2-1 | TRBV7-9 | CASSLVGKSYNEQFF | TGTGCCAGCAGCTTAGTAGGGAAATCCTACAATGAGCAGTTCTTC
NA | many | TRBJ1-2 | TRBV3-1 | CASSPGSQHGYTF | TGTGCCAGCAGCCCAGGGTCACAGCATGGCTACACCTTC
NA | NA | TRBJ2-7 | TRBV29-1 | CSVELDRYEQYF | TGCAGCGTTGAACTTGACAGATACGAGCAGTACTTC
NA | many | TRBJ2-7 | TRBV12-3/TRBV12-4 | CASSFSASSYEQYF | TGTGCCAGCAGTTTTTCCGCAAGTTCGTACGAGCAGTACTTC
NA | many | TRBJ2-7 | TRBV11-2 | CASSLITVYEQYF | TGTGCCAGCAGCTTAATTACAGTCTACGAGCAGTACTTC
NA | few | TRBJ1-2 | TRBV5-1 | CASSLSVQGAGYGYTF | TGCGCCAGCAGCTTGTCCGTCCAAGGGGCAGGCTATGGCTACACCTTC
TRBD1 | many | TRBJ1-2 | TRBV6-2/TRBV6-3 | CASKGGGEDYGYTF | TGTGCCAGCAAAGGAGGGGGCGAGGACTATGGCTACACCTTC
NA | NA | TRBJ1-6 | TRBV28 | CASSSRDTPLHF | TGTGCCAGCAGTTCAAGAGATACACCCCTCCACTTT
TRBD2 | few | TRBJ2-3 | TRBV9 | CASSAAGGSPDTQYF | TGTGCCAGCAGCGCAGCGGGAGGAAGTCCAGATACGCAGTATTTT
TRBD2 | many | TRBJ2-3 | TRBV18 | CASSFGLAGGAADTQYF | TGTGCCAGCTCATTCGGGCTAGCGGGAGGTGCGGCAGATACGCAGTATTTT
NA | NA | TRBJ2-1 | TRBV4-2 | CASSQVGIDLNEQFF | TGTGCCAGCAGCCAAGTTGGAATAGATCTGAATGAGCAGTTCTTC
NA | many | TRBJ1-4 | TRBV2 | CASSELGGANEKLFF | TGTGCCAGCAGTGAATTGGGGGGCGCGAACGAAAAACTGTTTTTT
TRBD2 | many | TRBJ2-7 | TRBV15 | CATSRDPGLAAEQYF | TGTGCCACCAGCAGAGACCCCGGGCTAGCGGCCGAGCAGTACTTC
NA | NA | TRBJ1-5 | TRBV12-3/TRBV12-4 | CASSLRGFDQPQHF | TGTGCCAGCAGTTTAAGGGGGTTTGATCAGCCCCAGCATTTT
NA | once | TRBJ2-2 | TRBV29-1 | CSAEIGTGELFF | TGCAGCGCTGAGATAGGGACCGGGGAGCTGTTTTTT
NA | NA | TRBJ1-3 | TRBV5-1 | CASGLDRAGNTIYF | TGCGCCAGCGGCTTGGATAGGGCTGGAAACACCATATATTTT
NA | NA | TRBJ2-7 | TRBV7-9 | CASTIASAGYLYEQYF | TGTGCCAGCACCATAGCATCGGCGGGGTATTTGTACGAGCAGTACTTC
TRBD2 | many | TRBJ2-1 | TRBV7-9 | CASSLRLAGGEQFF | TGTGCCAGCAGCTTACGACTAGCGGGAGGGGAGCAGTTCTTC
NA | few | TRBJ2-2 | TRBV29-1 | CSVEDNMTGELFF | TGCAGCGTTGAAGATAATATGACCGGGGAGCTGTTTTTT
NA | NA | TRBJ2-4 | TRBV20-1 | CSYRDENIQYF | TGCAGCTACAGGGATGAGAACATTCAGTACTTC
NA | NA | TRBJ2-2 | TRBV5-1 | CASSLAGPANTGELFF | TGCGCCAGCAGCTTGGCAGGGCCTGCGAACACCGGGGAGCTGTTTTTT
TRBD1 | NA | TRBJ1-2 | TRBV5-5 | CASSWTGAGKGYTF | TGTGCCAGCAGCTGGACAGGTGCCGGGAAGGGCTACACCTTC
TRBD2 | many | TRBJ2-3 | TRBV28 | CASRLAGATDTQYF | TGTGCCAGCAGGCTAGCGGGGGCCACAGATACGCAGTATTTT
TRBD2 | many | TRBJ2-7 | TRBV10-3 | CATLGGLAARGGVEQYF | TGTGCCACGCTCGGGGGACTAGCGGCACGTGGGGGTGTCGAGCAGTACTTC
NA | few | TRBJ2-3 | TRBV7-2 | CASSLPGRKAGTDTQYF | TGTGCCAGCAGCCTCCCGGGACGAAAAGCAGGCACAGATACGCAGTATTTT
NA | many | TRBJ2-2 | TRBV18 | CASSPTRTNTGELFF | TGTGCCAGCTCCCCGACCAGGACAAATACCGGGGAGCTGTTTTTT
NA | few | TRBJ2-3 | TRBV6-6 | CASSYRRDIDTQYF | TGTGCCAGCAGTTACCGGAGGGACATAGATACGCAGTATTTT
TRBD2 | few | TRBJ2-1 | TRBV4-1 | CASSQGVSGRGGEQFF | TGCGCCAGCAGCCAAGGCGTCAGCGGGAGGGGTGGGGAGCAGTTCTTC
NA | many | TRBJ1-4 | TRBV30 | CAWRGKGVGEKLFF | TGTGCCTGGAGAGGGAAGGGTGTGGGGGAAAAACTGTTTTTT
NA | NA | TRBJ1-5 | TRBV30 | CAWSSREWPQHF | TGTGCCTGGAGTTCCCGGGAATGGCCCCAGCATTTT
TRBD2 | NA | TRBJ2-3 | TRBV7-9 | CASSLVSGLAGGPRDTQYF | TGTGCCAGCAGCTTAGTTTCGGGACTAGCGGGAGGGCCTAGAGATACGCAGTATTTT
NA | many | TRBJ2-7 | TRBV6-1 | CASSRTGTSSYEQYF | TGTGCCAGCAGCAGAACCGGGACGTCCTCCTACGAGCAGTACTTC
TRBD1 | many | TRBJ1-2 | TRBV20-1 | CSARGGQASGYTF | TGCAGTGCTAGAGGCGGACAGGCCAGTGGCTACACCTTC
NA | many | TRBJ1-1 | TRBV6-6 | CASSYRTAMNTEAFF | TGTGCCAGCAGTTACCGGACAGCAATGAACACTGAAGCTTTCTTT
NA | many | TRBJ2-5 | TRBV7-2 | CASSRAPGQIKGGETQYF | TGTGCCAGCAGCCGCGCCCCCGGGCAAATAAAGGGGGGGGAGACCCAGTACTTC
TRBD2 | many | TRBJ2-1 | TRBV5-1 | CASSLTSGVHNEQFF | TGCGCCAGCAGCTTGACTAGCGGGGTACACAATGAGCAGTTCTTC
TRBD2 | many | TRBJ2-1 | TRBV9 | CASSLLAGEDEQFF | TGTGCCAGCAGCTTACTAGCGGGAGAGGATGAGCAGTTCTTC
TRBD1 | NA | TRBJ1-1 | TRBV19 | CASTGDRGTEAFF | TGTGCCAGTACCGGGGACAGGGGCACTGAAGCTTTCTTT
TRBD1 | few | TRBJ1-2 | TRBV4-1 | CASSQGQGEVNYGYTF | TGCGCCAGCAGCCAAGGACAGGGGGAAGTTAACTATGGCTACACCTTC
TRBD2 | NA | TRBJ2-7 | TRBV14 | CASSLLAGHEQYF | TGTGCCAGCAGCCTCCTAGCGGGACATGAGCAGTACTTC
NA | many | TRBJ1-3 | TRBV28 | CASSSNRVGNTIYF | TGTGCCAGCAGCTCGAACAGGGTCGGAAACACCATATATTTT
NA | many | TRBJ1-1 | TRBV20-1 | CSARAGRRATEAFF | TGCAGTGCTAGAGCGGGACGGCGGGCCACTGAAGCTTTCTTT
NA | many | TRBJ2-7 | TRBV6-1 | CASSSLAGANEQYF | TGTGCCAGCAGTTCTTTGGCAGGGGCTAACGAGCAGTACTTC
NA | many | TRBJ1-1 | TRBV5-1 | CASRLETLNTEAFF | TGCGCCAGCAGGTTAGAGACCCTGAACACTGAAGCTTTCTTT
NA | NA | TRBJ2-5 | TRBV27 | CASSSIGVETQYF | TGTGCCAGCAGTTCAATAGGGGTTGAGACCCAGTACTTC
NA | NA | TRBJ2-1 | TRBV7-8 | CASSLGAGVSYNEQFF | TGTGCCAGCAGCTTAGGGGCCGGGGTCTCCTACAATGAGCAGTTCTTC
NA | NA | TRBJ1-5 | TRBV19 | CASSPRGGVQPQHF | TGTGCCAGTAGTCCGAGAGGGGGTGTTCAGCCCCAGCATTTT
TRBD2 | many | TRBJ2-5 | TRBV2 | CASSEGLAGRETQYF | TGTGCCAGCAGTGAGGGACTAGCGGGAAGGGAGACCCAGTACTTC
NA | NA | TRBJ2-7 | TRBV5-6 | CASSRGHFSYEQYF | TGTGCCAGCAGCCGCGGACATTTCTCCTACGAGCAGTACTTC
NA | many | TRBJ2-1 | TRBV5-1 | CASSLAGADPYNEQFF | TGCGCCAGCAGCTTGGCTGGGGCGGACCCCTACAATGAGCAGTTCTTC
NA | many | TRBJ2-7 | TRBV7-9 | CASSPGGTVYEQYF | TGTGCCAGCAGCCCCGGGGGGACAGTATACGAGCAGTACTTC
NA | few | TRBJ2-5 | TRBV20-1 | CSAEELGRQETQYF | TGCAGTGCCGAAGAACTAGGACGGCAAGAGACCCAGTACTTC